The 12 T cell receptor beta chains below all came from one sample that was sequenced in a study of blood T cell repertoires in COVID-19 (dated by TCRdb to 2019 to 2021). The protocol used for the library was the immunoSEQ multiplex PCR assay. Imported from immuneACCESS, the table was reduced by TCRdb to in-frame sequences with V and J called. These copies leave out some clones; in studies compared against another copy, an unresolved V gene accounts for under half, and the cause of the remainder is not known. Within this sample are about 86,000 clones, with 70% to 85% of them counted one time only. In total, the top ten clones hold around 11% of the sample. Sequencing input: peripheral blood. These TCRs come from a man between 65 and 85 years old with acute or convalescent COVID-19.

Here the CDR3 DNA reads TGTGCCAGCTCAGGACTAGCGGGTTCTTCCTACAATGAGCAGTTCTTC. Amino acid sequence: CASSGLAGSSYNEQFF. V and J are TRBV18 and TRBJ2-1, with TRBD2 matching 11 bases. The CDR3 is 16 amino acids. J lost 1 base, V lost 5 bases, and 4 bases had no gene match. Germline values: CDR1 KGHSH, CDR2 LQKENI.

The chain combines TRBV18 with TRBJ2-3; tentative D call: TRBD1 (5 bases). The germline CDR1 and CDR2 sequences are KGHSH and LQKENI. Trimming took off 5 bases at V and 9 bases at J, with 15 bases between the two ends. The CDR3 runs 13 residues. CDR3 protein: CASSMGREETQYF. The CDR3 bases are TGTGCCAGCTCAATGGGGCGAGAGGAGACGCAGTATTTT. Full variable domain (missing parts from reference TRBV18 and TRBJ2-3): NAGVMQNPRHLVRRRGQEARLRCSPMKGHSHVYWYRQLPEEGLKFMVYLQKENIIDESGMPKERFSAEFPKEGPSILRIQQVVRGDSAAYFCASSMGREETQYFGPGTRLTVL.

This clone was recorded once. CDR3 nucleotide sequence: TGCAGTGCTAGTGGGGGGCTCCGAAGCAATCAGCCCCAGCATTTT. Residues: CSASGGLRSNQPQHF. The chain carries TRBV20-1 and TRBJ1-5, with D perhaps matching TRBD1 (6 bases). The V gene's germline CDR1 is DFQATT and CDR2 SNEGSKA (reference sequence). The V and J ends lost 3 bases and 1 base respectively, with 13 bases between them. The CDR3 consists of 15 residues.

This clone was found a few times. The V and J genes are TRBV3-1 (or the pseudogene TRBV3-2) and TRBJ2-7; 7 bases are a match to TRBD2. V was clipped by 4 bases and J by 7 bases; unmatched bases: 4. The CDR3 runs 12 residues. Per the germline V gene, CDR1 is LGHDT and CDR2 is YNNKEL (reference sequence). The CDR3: CASSPREGEQYF. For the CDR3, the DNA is TGTGCCAGCAGCCCCAGGGAGGGGGAGCAGTACTTC.

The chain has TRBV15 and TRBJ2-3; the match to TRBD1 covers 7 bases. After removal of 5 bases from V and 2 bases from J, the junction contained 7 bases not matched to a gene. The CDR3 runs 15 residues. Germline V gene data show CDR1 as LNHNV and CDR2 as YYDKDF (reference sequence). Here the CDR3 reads CATSVRQGYTDTQYF. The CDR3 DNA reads TGTGCCACCAGCGTAAGACAGGGCTACACAGATACGCAGTATTTT.

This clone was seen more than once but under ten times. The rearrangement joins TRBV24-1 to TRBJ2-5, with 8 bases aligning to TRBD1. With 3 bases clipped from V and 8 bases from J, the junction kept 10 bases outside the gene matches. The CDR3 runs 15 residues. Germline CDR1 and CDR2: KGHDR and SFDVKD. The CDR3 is CATSDPATGGYTQYF. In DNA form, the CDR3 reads TGTGCCACCAGTGATCCGGCTACAGGGGGTTATACCCAGTACTTC.

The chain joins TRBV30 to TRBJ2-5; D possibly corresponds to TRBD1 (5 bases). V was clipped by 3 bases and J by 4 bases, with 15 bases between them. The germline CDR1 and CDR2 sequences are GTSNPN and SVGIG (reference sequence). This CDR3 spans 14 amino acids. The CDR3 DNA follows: TGTGCCTGGAGCATTGGGGCAGGGCGAGAGACCCAGTACTTC. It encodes CAWSIGAGRETQYF.

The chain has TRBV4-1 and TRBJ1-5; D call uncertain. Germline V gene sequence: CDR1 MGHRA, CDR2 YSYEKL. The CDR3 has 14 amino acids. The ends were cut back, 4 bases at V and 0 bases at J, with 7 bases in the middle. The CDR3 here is CASSLYYSNQPQHF. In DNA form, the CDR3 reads TGCGCCAGCAGCCTTTATTATAGCAATCAGCCCCAGCATTTT.

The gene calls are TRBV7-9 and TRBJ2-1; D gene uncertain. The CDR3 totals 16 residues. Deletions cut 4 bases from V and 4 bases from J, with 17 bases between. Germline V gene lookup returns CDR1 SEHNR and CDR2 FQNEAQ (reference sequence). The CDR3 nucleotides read TGTGCCAGCAGCTATCAACACGGCGGCCAGTACAATGAGCAGTTCTTC. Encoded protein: CASSYQHGGQYNEQFF.

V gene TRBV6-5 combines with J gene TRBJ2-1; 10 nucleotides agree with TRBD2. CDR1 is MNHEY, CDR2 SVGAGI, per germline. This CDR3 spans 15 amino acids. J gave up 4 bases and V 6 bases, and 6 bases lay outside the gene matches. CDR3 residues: CASRPTSGAYNEQFF. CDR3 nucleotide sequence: TGTGCCAGCAGGCCTACTAGCGGGGCTTACAATGAGCAGTTCTTC.

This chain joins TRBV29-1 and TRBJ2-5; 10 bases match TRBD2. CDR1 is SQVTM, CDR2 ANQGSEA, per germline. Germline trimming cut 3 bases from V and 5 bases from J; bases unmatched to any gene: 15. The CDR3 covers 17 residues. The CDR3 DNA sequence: TGCAGCGTTGACGGGCTAGCGGGAGATACGAAAGAGGAGACCCAGTACTTC. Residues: CSVDGLAGDTKEETQYF.

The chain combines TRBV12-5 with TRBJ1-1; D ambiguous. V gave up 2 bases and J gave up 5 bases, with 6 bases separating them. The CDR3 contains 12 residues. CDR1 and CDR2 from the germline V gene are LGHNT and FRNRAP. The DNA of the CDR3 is TGTGCTAGTGGTTTGCCCGGGACTGAAGCTTTCTTT. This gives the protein CASGLPGTEAFF.